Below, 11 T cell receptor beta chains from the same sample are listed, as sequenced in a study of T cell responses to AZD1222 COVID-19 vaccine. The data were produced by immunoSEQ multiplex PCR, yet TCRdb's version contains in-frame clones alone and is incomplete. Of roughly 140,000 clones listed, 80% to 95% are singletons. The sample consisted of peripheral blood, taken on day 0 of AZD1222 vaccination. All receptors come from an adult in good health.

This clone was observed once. The CDR3 coding sequence is TGTGCCAGCACCCGGACAGGGGGAGACACTGAAGCTTTCTTT. Protein sequence: CASTRTGGDTEAFF. The genes are TRBV2 and TRBJ1-1, with 10 bases aligning to TRBD1. Germline CDR1 SNHLY, CDR2 FYNNEI. The CDR3 extends over 14 amino acids. The V gene end was trimmed by 7 bases and the J gene end by 3 bases; junction bases not matched to a gene: 5.

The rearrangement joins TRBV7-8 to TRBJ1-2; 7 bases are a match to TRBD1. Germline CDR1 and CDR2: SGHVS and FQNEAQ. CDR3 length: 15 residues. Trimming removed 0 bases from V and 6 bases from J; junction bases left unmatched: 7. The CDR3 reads CASSLALRGRNGYTF. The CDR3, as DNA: TGTGCCAGCAGCTTAGCGTTGAGGGGGCGGAATGGCTACACCTTC. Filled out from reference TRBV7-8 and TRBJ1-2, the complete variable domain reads GAGVSQSPRYKVAKRGQDVALRCDPISGHVSLFWYQQALGQGPEFLTYFQNEAQLDKSGLPSDRFFAERPEGSVSTLKIQRTQQEDSAVYLCASSLALRGRNGYTFGSGTRLTVV.

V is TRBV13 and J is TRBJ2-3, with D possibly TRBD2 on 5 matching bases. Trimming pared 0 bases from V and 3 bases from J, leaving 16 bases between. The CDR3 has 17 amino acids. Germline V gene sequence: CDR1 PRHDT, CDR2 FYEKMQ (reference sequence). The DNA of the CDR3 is TGTGCCAGCAGCTTAGGTCTGAGGGAGACGACTACAGATACGCAGTATTTT. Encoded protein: CASSLGLRETTTDTQYF.

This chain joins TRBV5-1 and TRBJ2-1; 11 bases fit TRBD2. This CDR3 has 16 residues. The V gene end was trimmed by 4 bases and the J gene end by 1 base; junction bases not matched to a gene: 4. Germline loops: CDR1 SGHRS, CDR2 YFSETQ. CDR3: CASSQLAGGSYNEQFF. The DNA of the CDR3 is TGCGCCAGCAGCCAATTAGCGGGAGGGTCCTACAATGAGCAGTTCTTC.

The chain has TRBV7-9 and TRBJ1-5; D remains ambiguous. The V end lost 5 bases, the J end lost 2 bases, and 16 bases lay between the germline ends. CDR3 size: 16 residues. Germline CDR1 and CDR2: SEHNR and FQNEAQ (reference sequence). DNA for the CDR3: TGTGCCAGCAGCCCAAGTTTGGGAGGAGGCAATCAGCCCCAGCATTTT. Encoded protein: CASSPSLGGGNQPQHF.

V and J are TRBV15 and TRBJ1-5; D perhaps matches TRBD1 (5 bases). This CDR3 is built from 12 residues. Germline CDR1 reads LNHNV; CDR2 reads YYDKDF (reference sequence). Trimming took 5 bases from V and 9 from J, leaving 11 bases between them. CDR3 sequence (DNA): TGTGCCACCAGCGGTCGGGGCAGGCCCCAGCATTTT. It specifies CATSGRGRPQHF.

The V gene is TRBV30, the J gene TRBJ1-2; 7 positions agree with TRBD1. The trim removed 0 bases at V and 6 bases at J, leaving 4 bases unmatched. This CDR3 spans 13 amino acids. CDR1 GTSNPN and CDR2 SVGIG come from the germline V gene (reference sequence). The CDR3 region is CAWSVQGWDGYTF. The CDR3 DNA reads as TGTGCCTGGAGTGTACAGGGGTGGGATGGCTACACCTTC.

The chain's CDR3 is CASSQTGWGGTEAFF. Written as DNA, the CDR3 is TGTGCCAGCAGCCAAACAGGGTGGGGTGGCACTGAAGCTTTCTTT. This chain links TRBV3-1 (or the pseudogene TRBV3-2) with TRBJ1-1; D perhaps matches TRBD1 (6 bases). V was clipped by 2 bases and J by 4 bases, with 14 bases between them. This CDR3 is built from 15 residues. Germline CDR1 LGHDT, CDR2 YNNKEL (reference sequence).

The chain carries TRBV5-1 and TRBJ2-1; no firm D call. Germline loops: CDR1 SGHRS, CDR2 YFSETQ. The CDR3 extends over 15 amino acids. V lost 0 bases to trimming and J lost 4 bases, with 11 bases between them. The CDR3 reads CASSLAGTVYNEQFF. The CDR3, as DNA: TGCGCCAGCAGCTTGGCCGGCACAGTATACAATGAGCAGTTCTTC.

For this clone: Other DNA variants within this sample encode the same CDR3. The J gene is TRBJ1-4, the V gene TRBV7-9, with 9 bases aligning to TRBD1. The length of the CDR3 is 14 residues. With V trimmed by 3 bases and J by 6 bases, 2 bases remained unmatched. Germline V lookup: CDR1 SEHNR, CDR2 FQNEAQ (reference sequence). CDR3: CASSLGQGDEKLFF. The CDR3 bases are TGTGCCAGCAGCTTGGGACAGGGAGATGAAAAACTGTTTTTT.

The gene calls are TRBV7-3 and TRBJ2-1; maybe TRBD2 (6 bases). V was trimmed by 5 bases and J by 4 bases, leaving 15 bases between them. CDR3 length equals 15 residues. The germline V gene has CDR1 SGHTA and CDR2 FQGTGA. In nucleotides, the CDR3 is TGTGCCAGCAGCCCGAGACTAGGCGGATACAATGAGCAGTTCTTC. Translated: CASSPRLGGYNEQFF.